A selection of T cell receptor beta chains follows, all from one sample in a study of response to subunit inactivated influenza vaccine. TCRdb recomputed calls from the RT-PCR reads with MiXCR, one row per CDR3 protein. In the table there are more than 700,000 distinct CDR3 sequences, around 20% of which are singletons. The sequences come from PBMCs from blood, collected 5 days after vaccination. The receptor set was obtained from a man aged 45-65 years who received an inactivated influenza vaccine. Both conserved end residues are part of each CDR3. The D gene is left open where the match is weak. Where a row states a size, it is once, few, many or the class of an expanded clone; other rows omit it.

v_call,j_call,clone_size,d_call,cdr3_aa,cdr3_nt
TRBV10-3,TRBJ2-7,.,TRBD1,CATGTGARYEQYF,TGTGCCACCGGGACAGGGGCCCGCTACGAGCAGTACTTC
TRBV29-1,TRBJ2-1,few,.,CSVGDGTSGRKFF,.
TRBV28,TRBJ2-7,few,TRBD1,CASSLKHRGTYEQYF,TGTGCCAGCAGTCTTAAACACAGGGGAACCTACGAGCAGTACTTC
TRBV2,TRBJ2-5,once,.,CASSYERLGSGRETQYF,TGTGCCAGCAGTTATGAACGACTGGGAAGCGGACGAGAGACCCAGTACTTC
TRBV6-2/TRBV6-3,TRBJ2-7,.,.,CASSYPRRDGIPYEQYF,TGTGCCAGCAGTTACCCCCGGCGGGATGGGATCCCCTACGAGCAGTACTTC
TRBV12-3/TRBV12-4,TRBJ1-1,.,TRBD1,CASEGAAEAFF,TGTGCCAGCGAGGGGGCGGCTGAAGCTTTCTTT
TRBV7-2,TRBJ2-3,.,TRBD2,CASSFEVAGRDTQYF,TGTGCCAGCAGCTTCGAAGTAGCGGGGAGAGATACGCAGTATTTT
TRBV4-2,TRBJ2-1,many,.,CASSREGQQKYNEQFF,TGTGCCAGCAGCCGGGAGGGACAGCAGAAATACAATGAGCAGTTCTTC
TRBV4-1,TRBJ2-1,few,.,CASSQDPGNEQFF,TGCGCCAGCAGCCAAGATCCGGGGAATGAGCAGTTCTTC
TRBV4-3,TRBJ2-7,.,TRBD1,CASSQTGGQNEQYF,TGCGCCAGCAGCCAAACAGGGGGCCAAAACGAGCAGTACTTC
TRBV20-1,TRBJ1-5,few,.,CSARIQRTGLSQPQHF,TGCAGTGCTAGAATACAAAGGACTGGGTTGAGTCAGCCCCAGCATTTT
TRBV5-1,TRBJ2-1,.,.,CASSIGLRQGAKAGLPYNEQFF,TGCGCCAGCAGCATTGGGCTAAGACAGGGCGCAAAAGCGGGTCTCCCCTACAATGAGCAGTTCTTC
TRBV29-1,TRBJ2-3,many,TRBD2,CSVGLAGVGGTDTQYF,TGCAGCGTGGGACTAGCGGGAGTCGGAGGCACAGATACGCAGTATTTT
TRBV29-1,TRBJ2-2,few,.,CSVEARGSYTGELFF,TGCAGCGTTGAAGCCAGGGGCTCATACACCGGGGAGCTGTTTTTT
TRBV6-2/TRBV6-3,TRBJ2-2,.,TRBD1,CAAGKTGVNTGELFF,TGTGCCGCAGGGAAAACAGGGGTGAACACCGGGGAGCTGTTTTTT
TRBV6-2/TRBV6-3,TRBJ1-5,many,TRBD1,CASSYNRGFNQPQHF,TGTGCCAGCAGTTACAACAGGGGGTTCAATCAGCCCCAGCATTTT
TRBV10-3,TRBJ1-3,.,TRBD1,CAISEGDRLGNTIYF,TGTGCCATCAGTGAAGGGGACAGGCTCGGAAACACCATATATTTT
TRBV10-3,TRBJ2-5,few,TRBD2,CAISVGTSLETQYF,TGTGCCATCAGTGTCGGGACTAGCCTAGAGACCCAGTACTTC
TRBV6-2/TRBV6-3,TRBJ1-5,.,.,CASSYTNNQPQHF,TGTGCCAGCAGTTACACTAACAATCAGCCCCAGCATTTT
TRBV10-3,TRBJ2-1,few,TRBD2,CAISESSSGTEQFF,TGTGCCATCAGTGAGTCATCTAGCGGGACGGAGCAGTTCTTC
TRBV20-1,TRBJ1-4,few,TRBD1,CSAIKTGYGEKLFF,TGCAGTGCTATTAAGACAGGGTACGGGGAAAAACTGTTTTTT
TRBV2,TRBJ2-7,.,.,CASSDGRAYEQYF,TGTGCCAGCAGTGACGGCAGGGCCTACGAGCAGTACTTC
TRBV20-1,TRBJ1-2,.,.,CSARDHGPRGYTF,TGCAGTGCTAGAGATCACGGACCTAGGGGCTACACCTTC
TRBV6-1,TRBJ1-5,many,.,CASSAPTRAARPQHF,TGTGCCAGCAGTGCCCCTACTAGGGCCGCACGGCCCCAGCATTTT
TRBV7-6,TRBJ2-3,few,TRBD2,CASSLTAGGGEDTQYF,TGTGCCAGCAGCTTAACAGCGGGGGGCGGTGAAGATACGCAGTATTTT
TRBV24-1,TRBJ2-1,few,TRBD1,CATRGSGTVYNEQFF,TGTGCCACCAGGGGATCCGGGACAGTTTACAATGAGCAGTTCTTC
TRBV9,TRBJ2-4,few,.,CASSATQNIQYF,TGTGCCAGCAGCGCCACTCAAAACATTCAGTACTTC
TRBV12-3/TRBV12-4,TRBJ2-7,.,TRBD2,CASSLGVSGGLSSYEQYF,TGTGCCAGCAGTTTAGGGGTTAGCGGGGGGCTAAGCTCCTACGAGCAGTACTTC
TRBV2,TRBJ2-3,few,TRBD2,CASRASSGTKADTQYF,TGTGCCAGCAGAGCCTCTAGCGGGACGAAGGCAGATACGCAGTATTTT
TRBV5-1,TRBJ2-1,few,.,CASREVYNEQFF,TGCGCCAGCCGGGAAGTCTACAATGAGCAGTTCTTC
TRBV11-2,TRBJ1-2,few,.,CASSLEGRLPYGYTF,TGTGCCAGCAGCTTAGAGGGACGGCTACCTTATGGCTACACCTTC
TRBV15,TRBJ2-1,.,TRBD2,CATSIVGTSPSTNEQFF,TGTGCCACCAGCATTGTGGGGACTAGTCCTTCGACCAATGAGCAGTTCTTC
TRBV6-5,TRBJ2-1,.,TRBD2,CASSYRPPGLWSYNEQFF,TGTGCCAGCAGTTACAGACCACCGGGACTATGGTCCTACAATGAGCAGTTCTTC
TRBV11-2,TRBJ1-5,.,.,CASSLRGIIYGTNQPQHF,TGTGCCAGCAGCTTAAGGGGGATAATATATGGTACGAATCAGCCCCAGCATTTT
TRBV6-5,TRBJ2-1,many,.,CASSRRDNEQFF,TGTGCCAGCAGTCGCAGGGACAATGAGCAGTTCTTC
TRBV10-3,TRBJ2-1,.,TRBD2,CAISESTSGVYNEQFF,TGTGCCATCAGTGAGTCGACTAGCGGGGTCTACAATGAGCAGTTCTTC
TRBV11-2,TRBJ1-2,.,TRBD1,CASSLSPDRSHYGYTF,TGTGCCAGCAGCTTATCCCCGGACAGGAGTCACTATGGCTACACCTTC
TRBV20-1,TRBJ1-4,few,.,CSGTPGNEKLFF,TGCAGTGGAACACCAGGGAATGAAAAACTGTTTTTT
TRBV20-1,TRBJ2-7,.,TRBD2,CIAQRDYEQYF,TGTATTGCCCAGCGGGACTACGAGCAGTACTTC
TRBV20-1,TRBJ1-5,.,.,CSQGFSNQPQHF,TGCAGCCAGGGTTTTAGCAATCAGCCCCAGCATTTT
TRBV5-1,TRBJ1-2,.,.,CASSLVAGTNYGYTF,TGCGCCAGCAGCTTGGTGGCAGGGACTAACTATGGCTACACCTTC
TRBV6-2/TRBV6-3,TRBJ2-7,.,.,CASSYIPGWGEQYF,TGTGCCAGCAGTTACATCCCCGGTTGGGGGGAGCAGTACTTC
TRBV5-1,TRBJ2-3,few,TRBD1,CASSTGQGATDTQYF,TGCGCCAGCAGCACGGGACAGGGGGCCACAGATACGCAGTATTTT
TRBV7-9,TRBJ2-3,few,.,CASGWASTDTQYF,TGTGCCAGCGGATGGGCCAGTACGGATACGCAGTATTTT
TRBV7-2,TRBJ2-7,few,.,CASSVRTLYEQYF,TGTGCCAGCAGCGTCAGGACCTTATACGAGCAGTACTTC
TRBV5-1,TRBJ1-2,.,.,CASSWGTSNYGYTF,TGCGCCAGCAGCTGGGGGACCTCTAACTATGGCTACACCTTC
TRBV5-1,TRBJ2-1,few,TRBD2,CASSLTSGGAEQFF,TGCGCCAGCAGCTTGACTAGCGGGGGAGCTGAGCAGTTCTTC
TRBV29-1,TRBJ1-2,.,.,CSVDQPPGGYTF,TGCAGCGTTGATCAGCCTCCGGGGGGCTACACCTTC
TRBV4-3,TRBJ2-3,many,TRBD2,CASSRLAGGTDTQYF,TGCGCCAGCAGCCGTTTAGCGGGAGGCACAGATACGCAGTATTTT
TRBV30,TRBJ2-2,.,TRBD2,CAFSGVNTGELFF,TGTGCCTTTAGCGGGGTTAACACCGGGGAGCTGTTTTTT
TRBV20-1,TRBJ2-3,few,.,CSARDLGVSDTQYF,TGCAGTGCTAGAGATCTAGGGGTTTCAGATACGCAGTATTTT
TRBV20-1,TRBJ1-2,.,.,CSAMPGVNGYTF,TGCAGTGCTATGCCAGGGGTCAATGGCTACACCTTC
TRBV7-9,TRBJ2-7,few,.,CASSLAGLAVYEQYF,TGTGCCAGCAGCTTAGCGGGGCTAGCCGTATACGAGCAGTACTTC
TRBV29-1,TRBJ1-4,many,.,CSVGGSPNEKLFF,TGCAGCGTGGGGGGAAGCCCTAATGAAAAACTGTTTTTT
TRBV20-1,TRBJ2-1,.,TRBD2,CSASAGGLYNEQFF,TGCAGTGCTAGCGCGGGAGGGTTATACAATGAGCAGTTCTTC
TRBV24-1,TRBJ2-3,few,.,CATSDLRETTDTQYF,TGTGCCACCAGTGACCTCAGGGAAACCACAGATACGCAGTATTTT
TRBV6-1,TRBJ1-1,many,.,CASTSVAGWNTEAFF,TGTGCCAGCACCTCGGTGGCGGGTTGGAACACTGAAGCTTTCTTT
TRBV30,TRBJ1-1,few,TRBD1,CAWSLDRVGTEAFF,TGTGCCTGGAGCCTGGACAGGGTCGGCACTGAAGCTTTCTTT
TRBV20-1,TRBJ1-2,few,.,CSARVWAAIVGSTF,TGCAGTGCTAGAGTCTGGGCGGCGATTGTTGGCTCCACCTTC